These T cell receptor beta chains were read from a single sample in a study of blood T cell repertoires in COVID-19. The repertoire was sequenced with immunoSEQ multiplex PCR; TCRdb's copy has only in-frame clones and lacks some. The sample consists of more than 150,000 clones, approximately 80% of them appearing once. Sequencing was done on a sample of peripheral blood. These receptors came from a woman in her fifties or sixties with acute or convalescent COVID-19. CDR3s include the opening cysteine and the closing phenylalanine or tryptophan. The order of the fields is J gene, clone size, V gene, D gene, CDR3 protein, CDR3 DNA. A D gene is named only where the DNA matches it firmly. The size entry is marked missing in some rows and otherwise reads once, few, many or a size class.

>TRBJ2-3|-|TRBV5-6|TRBD1
CASSQSSRGLGDTQYF
TGTGCCAGCAGCCAGAGTTCCAGGGGGCTGGGAGATACGCAGTATTTT
>TRBJ2-7|-|TRBV7-9|TRBD1
CASSDGDRHYEQYF
TGTGCCAGCAGCGATGGGGACAGGCACTACGAGCAGTACTTC
>TRBJ2-7|-|TRBV5-1|TRBD1
CASRAGQGFSYEQYF
TGCGCCAGCAGAGCCGGACAGGGATTCTCCTACGAGCAGTACTTC
>TRBJ2-1|-|TRBV9|TRBD2
CASSPGTKNEQFF
TGTGCCAGCAGCCCAGGGACTAAAAATGAGCAGTTCTTC
>TRBJ2-2|-|TRBV7-2|-
CASSYTRTGELFF
TGTGCCAGCAGTTACACTAGAACCGGGGAGCTGTTTTTT
>TRBJ2-7|-|TRBV5-1|TRBD2
CASSPGRAGAYEQYF
TGCGCCAGCAGCCCGGGACGAGCGGGAGCCTACGAGCAGTACTTC
>TRBJ1-2|-|TRBV18|TRBD1
CASSPARDRADGYTF
TGTGCCAGCTCACCGGCGCGGGACAGGGCTGATGGCTACACCTTC
>TRBJ2-1|-|TRBV29-1|-
CSVAPDRQISYNEQFF
TGCAGCGTTGCCCCCGACAGACAAATCTCCTACAATGAGCAGTTCTTC
>TRBJ1-1|few|TRBV7-9|TRBD1
CASSFRTGAGNTEAFF
TGTGCCAGCAGCTTTCGGACAGGCGCGGGGAACACTGAAGCTTTCTTT
>TRBJ2-3|-|TRBV7-2|TRBD1
CASSLSAGTGIKNTQYF
TGTGCCAGCAGCTTAAGCGCCGGGACAGGGATTAAAAATACGCAGTATTTT
>TRBJ1-2|-|TRBV19|-
CASSPSGHLISGYTF
TGTGCCAGTAGTCCTAGCGGTCATTTGATATCGGGCTACACCTTC
>TRBJ2-5|-|TRBV3-1/TRBV3-2|-
CASSQDRWAGAETQYF
TGTGCCAGCAGCCAAGACCGATGGGCAGGGGCAGAGACCCAGTACTTC
>TRBJ1-3|-|TRBV3-1/TRBV3-2|TRBD1
CASSPGTASGNTIYF
TGTGCCAGCAGCCCCGGGACAGCCTCTGGAAACACCATATATTTT
>TRBJ2-3|-|TRBV5-6|-
CASSQLLFTDTQYF
TGTGCCAGCAGCCAACTACTATTCACAGATACGCAGTATTTT
>TRBJ1-1|-|TRBV3-1/TRBV3-2|-
CASSQARNTEAFF
TGTGCCAGCAGCCAGGCCAGGAACACTGAAGCTTTCTTT
>TRBJ1-5|few|TRBV24-1|-
CATSDCLLGRKEYSNQPQHF
TGTGCCACCAGTGATTGTTTGTTAGGCAGGAAAGAATATAGCAATCAGCCCCAGCATTTT
>TRBJ2-3|-|TRBV10-3|TRBD2
CAIGTSDTDTQYF
TGTGCCATCGGAACTAGCGACACAGATACGCAGTATTTT
>TRBJ1-3|-|TRBV25-1|-
CASRQASSGEGNTIYF
TGTGCCAGCAGGCAGGCCTCCTCAGGGGAAGGAAACACCATATATTTT
>TRBJ2-1|-|TRBV27|TRBD1
CASRSGTGSYNEQFF
TGTGCCAGCAGAAGCGGGACAGGGTCCTACAATGAGCAGTTCTTC
>TRBJ1-5|-|TRBV2|-
CASTYLSDSVNGQPQHF
TGTGCCAGCACATACCTTTCGGACTCAGTAAATGGTCAGCCCCAGCATTTT
>TRBJ2-1|-|TRBV4-2|TRBD2
CASSQTSGSMDEQFF
TGTGCCAGCAGCCAAACTAGCGGGAGTATGGATGAGCAGTTCTTC
>TRBJ2-1|-|TRBV12-3/TRBV12-4|-
CASSPTSNEQFF
TGTGCCAGCAGTCCTACTAGTAATGAGCAGTTCTTC
>TRBJ2-5|-|TRBV9|TRBD2
CASSVDTDSGGEETQYF
TGTGCCAGCAGCGTAGATACGGATAGCGGGGGGGAAGAGACCCAGTACTTC
>TRBJ2-3|-|TRBV7-2|-
CASSLSLPGPSTDTQYF
TGTGCCAGCAGCTTATCCCTCCCCGGTCCCTCCACAGATACGCAGTATTTT
>TRBJ1-1|once|TRBV6-6|TRBD1
CASSPQTGFGDTEAFF
TGTGCCAGCAGTCCTCAGACAGGGTTCGGCGACACTGAAGCTTTCTTT
>TRBJ2-5|-|TRBV7-9|TRBD1
CASSSTGGGETQYF
TGTGCCAGCAGCTCGACAGGGGGCGGGGAGACCCAGTACTTC
>TRBJ1-5|-|TRBV19|TRBD1
CASSTQGARQPQHF
TGTGCCAGTAGTACCCAGGGGGCACGTCAGCCCCAGCATTTT
>TRBJ1-5|-|TRBV12-3/TRBV12-4|TRBD1
CASNTGGNQPQHF
TGTGCCAGCAATACAGGGGGCAATCAGCCCCAGCATTTT
>TRBJ1-4|-|TRBV4-3|TRBD1
CASSLRTGREKLFF
TGCGCCAGCAGCCTCCGGACAGGGAGGGAAAAACTGTTTTTT
>TRBJ2-7|-|TRBV28|TRBD2
CASSPLGGLVRIAQYF
TGTGCCAGCAGTCCCCTTGGTGGACTAGTTCGGATTGCGCAGTACTTC
>TRBJ2-1|-|TRBV7-2|-
CASSPRVSSYNEQFF
TGTGCCAGCAGCCCCAGGGTGAGCTCCTACAATGAGCAGTTCTTC
>TRBJ2-1|-|TRBV3-1/TRBV3-2|-
CASSPWGVLRGSKNEQFF
TGTGCCAGCAGCCCATGGGGAGTACTAAGGGGGAGTAAAAATGAGCAGTTCTTC
>TRBJ2-1|-|TRBV7-2|TRBD2
CASRLLAGAYNEQFF
TGTGCCAGCAGACTACTAGCGGGAGCCTACAATGAGCAGTTCTTC
>TRBJ1-6|-|TRBV27|TRBD1
CASRSRDRGATFYNSPLHF
TGTGCCAGCAGGTCTAGGGACAGAGGGGCGACCTTCTATAATTCACCCCTCCACTTT
>TRBJ1-1|-|TRBV20-1|-
CSASGGESTEAFF
TGCAGTGCTAGTGGGGGCGAGAGCACTGAAGCTTTCTTT
>TRBJ1-1|-|TRBV27|-
CASSLGTGGITEAFF
TGTGCCAGCAGTTTAGGGACGGGCGGGATCACTGAAGCTTTCTTT
>TRBJ1-4|once|TRBV10-3|TRBD1
CAISGDRRGEKLFF
TGTGCCATCAGTGGGGACAGAAGGGGTGAAAAACTGTTTTTT
>TRBJ1-2|once|TRBV18|-
CASSLEGQTYGYTF
TGTGCCAGCTCACTAGAGGGACAAACCTATGGCTACACCTTC
>TRBJ1-2|-|TRBV29-1|TRBD1
CSGSGTGGGYTF
TGCAGCGGTTCCGGGACAGGGGGAGGCTACACCTTC
>TRBJ2-7|-|TRBV6-1|-
CASSDRVYEQYF
TGTGCCAGCAGTGATCGAGTCTACGAGCAGTACTTC
>TRBJ2-7|-|TRBV27|-
CASSLSTGAYEQYF
TGTGCCAGCAGTTTATCGACGGGAGCTTACGAGCAGTACTTC
>TRBJ2-7|-|TRBV3-1/TRBV3-2|TRBD2
CASSHLGRPDEQYF
TGTGCCAGCAGCCATCTCGGGAGGCCAGACGAGCAGTACTTC
>TRBJ1-6|-|TRBV19|TRBD1
CASSIPGRGYNSPLHF
TGTGCCAGTAGTATCCCAGGCAGGGGGTATAATTCACCCCTCCACTTT
>TRBJ1-6|-|TRBV7-6|-
CASSLEFQYNSPLHF
TGTGCCAGCAGCTTAGAGTTCCAGTACAATTCACCCCTCCACTTT